A few counts support the clone carrying this TCR beta chain. The target antigen is unknown. Documented time point: sample taken at primary tumor resection. TCRs were sequenced from unsorted whole RNA of tumor, nontumor lung or PBMC. This entry is derived from a study of spatial heterogeneity in lung cancer. Findings and limits, study-wide: Expanded alpha and beta TCR counts within tumors tracked tumor mutation counts.

This CDR3 is built from 14 residues. V dropped 5 bases and J dropped 5; count of bases not matched to a gene: 8. Germline-derived CDR1 and CDR2 are DFQATT and SNEGSKA (reference sequence). TCRdb reprocessed the 5' RACE reads with MiXCR, giving one entry per CDR3 protein. The sample contains more than 25,000 distinct CDR3 sequences, 7.1% of which appear only once. Sequenced material: lung tumor tissue, taken at surgery. This receptor was obtained from a male donor with early-stage non-small cell lung cancer. The gene calls are TRBV20-1 and TRBJ2-1; 8 bases map to TRBD1. The CDR3 here is CSALDRGENNEQFF. CDR3 nucleotide sequence: TGCAGTGCTCTTGACAGGGGAGAGAACAATGAGCAGTTCTTC.